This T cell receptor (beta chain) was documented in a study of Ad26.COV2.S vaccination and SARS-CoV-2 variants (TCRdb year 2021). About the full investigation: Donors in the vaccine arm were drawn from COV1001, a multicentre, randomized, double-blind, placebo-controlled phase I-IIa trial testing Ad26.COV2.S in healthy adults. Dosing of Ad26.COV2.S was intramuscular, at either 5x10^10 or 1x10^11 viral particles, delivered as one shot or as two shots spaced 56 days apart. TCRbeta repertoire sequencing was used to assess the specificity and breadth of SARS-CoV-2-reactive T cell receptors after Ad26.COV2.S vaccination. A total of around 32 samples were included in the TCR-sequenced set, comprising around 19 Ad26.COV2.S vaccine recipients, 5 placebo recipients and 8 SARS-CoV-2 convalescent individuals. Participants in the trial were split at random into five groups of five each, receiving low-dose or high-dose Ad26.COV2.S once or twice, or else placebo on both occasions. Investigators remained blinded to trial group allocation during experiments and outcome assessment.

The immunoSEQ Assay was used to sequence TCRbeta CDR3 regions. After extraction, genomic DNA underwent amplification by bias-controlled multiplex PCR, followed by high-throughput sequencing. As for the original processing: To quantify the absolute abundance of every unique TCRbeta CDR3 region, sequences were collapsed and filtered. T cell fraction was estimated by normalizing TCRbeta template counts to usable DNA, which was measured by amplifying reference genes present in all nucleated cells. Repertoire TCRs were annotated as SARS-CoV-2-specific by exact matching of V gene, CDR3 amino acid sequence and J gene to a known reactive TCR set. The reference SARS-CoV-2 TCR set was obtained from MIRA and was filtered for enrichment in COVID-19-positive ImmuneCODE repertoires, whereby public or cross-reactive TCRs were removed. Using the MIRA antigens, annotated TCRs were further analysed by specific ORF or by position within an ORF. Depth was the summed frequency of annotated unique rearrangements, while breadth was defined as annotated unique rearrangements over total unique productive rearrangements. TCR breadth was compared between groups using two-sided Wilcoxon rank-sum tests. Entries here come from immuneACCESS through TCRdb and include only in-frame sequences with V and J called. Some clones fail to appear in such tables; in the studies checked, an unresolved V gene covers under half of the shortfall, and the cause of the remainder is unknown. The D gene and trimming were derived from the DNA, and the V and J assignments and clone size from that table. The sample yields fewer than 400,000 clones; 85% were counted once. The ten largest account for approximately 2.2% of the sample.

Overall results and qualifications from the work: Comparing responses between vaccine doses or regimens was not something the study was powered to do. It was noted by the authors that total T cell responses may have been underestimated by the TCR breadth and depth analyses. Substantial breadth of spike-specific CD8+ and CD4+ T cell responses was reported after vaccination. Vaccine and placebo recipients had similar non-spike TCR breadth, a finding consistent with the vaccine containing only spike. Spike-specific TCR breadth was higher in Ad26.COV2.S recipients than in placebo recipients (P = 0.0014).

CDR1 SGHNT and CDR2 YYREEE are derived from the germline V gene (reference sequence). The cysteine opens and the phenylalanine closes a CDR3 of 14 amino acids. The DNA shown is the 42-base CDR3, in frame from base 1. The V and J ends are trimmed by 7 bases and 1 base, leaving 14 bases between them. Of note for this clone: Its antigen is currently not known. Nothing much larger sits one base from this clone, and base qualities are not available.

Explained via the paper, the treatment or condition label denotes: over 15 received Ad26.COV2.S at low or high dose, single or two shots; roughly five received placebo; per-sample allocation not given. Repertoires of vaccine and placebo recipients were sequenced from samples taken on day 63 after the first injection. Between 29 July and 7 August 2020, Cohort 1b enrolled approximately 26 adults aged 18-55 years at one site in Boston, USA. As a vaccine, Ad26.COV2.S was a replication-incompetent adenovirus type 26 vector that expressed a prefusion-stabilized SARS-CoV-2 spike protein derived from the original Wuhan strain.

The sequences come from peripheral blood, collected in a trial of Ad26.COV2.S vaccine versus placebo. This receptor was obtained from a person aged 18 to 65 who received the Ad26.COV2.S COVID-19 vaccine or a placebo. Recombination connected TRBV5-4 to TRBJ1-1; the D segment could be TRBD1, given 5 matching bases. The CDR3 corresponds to CASRLGVGNTEAFF. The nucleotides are TGTGCCAGCCGATTGGGGGTAGGGAACACTGAAGCTTTCTTT.